These 16 T cell receptor beta chains were all obtained from the same sample, sequenced in a study of T cell responses to AZD1222 COVID-19 vaccine. This table comes from immunoSEQ multiplex PCR, and its TCRdb copy is limited to in-frame clones, with some not included. The repertoire has tens of thousands of clones, roughly nine tenths of them found once; the top ten carry approximately 7%. This specimen consisted of peripheral blood, obtained on day 0 of AZD1222 vaccination. The source is an adult in good health.

The chain carries TRBV2 and TRBJ1-3, with D uncertain. V lost 6 bases to trimming and J lost 5 bases, with 5 bases between them. CDR3 length equals 11 residues. Germline CDR1 and CDR2: SNHLY and FYNNEI. The CDR3 DNA sequence: TGTGCCAGCAGGGATAGAAACACCATATATTTT. Its protein product is CASRDRNTIYF.

V gene TRBV28 combines with J gene TRBJ1-4, with D unclear. CDR3 length: 15 residues. CDR1 is MDHEN and CDR2 is SYDVKM in the germline V gene. V lost 7 bases, J lost 0 bases, and 12 bases lay in between. For the CDR3, the DNA is TGTGCCAGCATTGAGGGCTCTACAACTAATGAAAAACTGTTTTTT. Translating it yields CASIEGSTTNEKLFF.

The V gene is TRBV9, the J gene TRBJ1-1; D not resolved. V lost 0 bases and J 0 bases, leaving 6 bases between the germline ends. The germline V gene has CDR1 SGDLS and CDR2 YYNGEE. The CDR3 runs 14 residues. CDR3 amino acids: CASSVAPLNTEAFF. The CDR3 nucleotides read TGTGCCAGCAGCGTAGCACCTCTGAACACTGAAGCTTTCTTT.

In this sample, this clone turned up a few times. CDR3 region: CASAWGDSPLHF. In nucleotides, the CDR3 is TGTGCCAGTGCATGGGGAGATTCACCCCTCCACTTT. This chain joins TRBV19 and TRBJ1-6; the D is unclear. The CDR3 is made up of 12 amino acids. Per the germline V gene, CDR1 is LNHDA and CDR2 is SQIVND (reference sequence). Trimming took 8 bases from V and 8 from J, leaving 10 bases between them.

The count of this clone is one. The rearrangement uses TRBV27 and TRBJ2-1, with 12 bases that match TRBD1. CDR1 and CDR2 (germline): MNHEY, SMNVEV (reference sequence). The CDR3 extends over 17 amino acids. V gave up 6 bases and J gave up 2 bases; unmatched junction bases: 8. The CDR3 spells CASSLGTGGFAYNEQFF. In DNA, the CDR3 is TGTGCCAGCAGCCTCGGGACAGGGGGCTTCGCCTACAATGAGCAGTTCTTC.

J is TRBJ2-7 and V is TRBV6-5, with 7 nucleotides matching TRBD2. This CDR3 is 14 amino acids long. Germline V gene lookup returns CDR1 MNHEY and CDR2 SVGAGI. V shed 8 bases, J shed 1 base, and the junction held 8 bases outside the gene matches. The CDR3: CASVGTGGSYEQYF. The CDR3 coding sequence is TGTGCCAGCGTTGGGACCGGGGGGTCCTACGAGCAGTACTTC.

V is TRBV28 and J is TRBJ2-7, with 8 positions matching TRBD2. This CDR3 spans 14 amino acids. J was trimmed by 4 bases and V by 8 bases; bases with no gene match: 10. Germline V gene data show CDR1 as MDHEN and CDR2 as SYDVKM. This CDR3 is CASLTSGGSYEQYF. CDR3 nucleotides: TGTGCCAGCCTCACTAGCGGAGGGAGTTACGAGCAGTACTTC.

The rearrangement links TRBV19 to TRBJ1-5, with 8 bases fitting TRBD1. The CDR3 has 14 amino acids. Unmatched junction bases numbered 9, after V lost 4 bases and J lost 10 bases. Germline V gene sequence: CDR1 LNHDA, CDR2 SQIVND (reference sequence). CDR3 region: CASSRGQGQRPQHF. In nucleotides, the CDR3 is TGTGCCAGTAGTAGAGGACAGGGACAAAGACCCCAGCATTTT.

The chain combines TRBV15 with TRBJ2-2; D is ambiguous. Between the trimmed V and J ends, which lost 7 bases and 4 bases, there was a span of 10 bases. CDR1 and CDR2 from the germline V gene are LNHNV and YYDKDF (reference sequence). The CDR3 runs 13 residues. The CDR3: CATNPTPTGELFF. The DNA for the CDR3 is TGTGCCACCAACCCTACCCCCACCGGGGAGCTGTTTTTT. The complete variable domain, with remaining parts taken from reference TRBV15 and TRBJ2-2, reads DAMVIQNPRYQVTQFGKPVTLSCSQTLNHNVMYWYQQKSSQAPKLLFHYYDKDFNNEADTPDNFQSRRPNTSFCFLDIRSPGLGDTAMYLCATNPTPTGELFFGEGSRLTVL.

This clone occurred once. The rearrangement joins TRBV6-5 to TRBJ1-1; D may be TRBD1 (6 bases). The ends were cut back, 9 bases at V and 4 bases at J, with 15 bases in the middle. This CDR3 has 13 residues. The germline V gene encodes CDR1 MNHEY and CDR2 SVGAGI. DNA for the CDR3: TGTGCCAGTGGGGGCATCCAGGGCACTGAAGCTTTCTTT. Translated: CASGGIQGTEAFF.

This chain uses TRBV4-1 with TRBJ2-5; the D gene could be TRBD1 or TRBD2 (6 bases each). The CDR3 length is 16 residues. The ends were cut back, 1 base at V and 1 base at J, with 13 bases in the middle. In germline, CDR1 is MGHRA, CDR2 YSYEKL. CDR3: CASSQVGGTFQETQYF. DNA of the CDR3: TGCGCCAGCAGCCAAGTAGGGGGGACCTTCCAAGAGACCCAGTACTTC.

CDR3 DNA sequence: TGTGCCAGCAGCGTAGGGGGTAATAGGCGGGATACGCAGTATTTT. This gives the protein CASSVGGNRRDTQYF. This chain links TRBV9 with TRBJ2-3; D unclear. CDR3 size: 15 residues. The germline gives CDR1 SGDLS, CDR2 YYNGEE. V lost 0 bases to trimming and J lost 6 bases, with 14 bases between them.

This rearrangement joins TRBV18 to TRBJ2-1; 11 bases map to TRBD1. Germline values: CDR1 KGHSH, CDR2 LQKENI. The CDR3 length is 17 residues. The J segment lost 10 bases and the V segment lost 4 bases, leaving 15 bases of the junction unmatched. Written as DNA, the CDR3 is TGTGCCAGCTCACTTATACCCGGGACAGGGGGAATAAGGGAGCAGTTCTTC. This gives the protein CASSLIPGTGGIREQFF. The whole variable domain, filled in from reference TRBV18 and TRBJ2-1, reads NAGVMQNPRHLVRRRGQEARLRCSPMKGHSHVYWYRQLPEEGLKFMVYLQKENIIDESGMPKERFSAEFPKEGPSILRIQQVVRGDSAAYFCASSLIPGTGGIREQFFGPGTRLTVL.

This chain uses TRBV27 with TRBJ1-6; D is unresolved. In germline, CDR1 is MNHEY, CDR2 SMNVEV (reference sequence). The CDR3 sequence is 13 residues long. V lost 5 bases to trimming and J lost 3 bases, with 5 bases between them. The DNA of the CDR3 is TGTGCCAGCAGTGCCATCTATAATTCACCCCTCCACTTT. The encoded protein is CASSAIYNSPLHF.

The chain recombines TRBV5-4 with TRBJ2-7; no clear D. The ends were cut back, 0 bases at V and 4 bases at J, with 5 bases in the middle. The CDR3 has 12 amino acids. Germline CDR1 is SGHNT and CDR2 is YYREEE (reference sequence). CDR3 bases: TGTGCCAGCAGCTTGGAGAGTTACGAGCAGTACTTC. It encodes CASSLESYEQYF.

The CDR3 here is CASSLATGVEMRHNEQFF. The DNA for the CDR3 is TGTGCCAGCAGCTTAGCTACAGGGGTAGAGATGCGGCACAATGAGCAGTTCTTC. The chain carries TRBV7-8 and TRBJ2-1, with 7 bases that match TRBD1. This CDR3 has 18 residues. V lost 0 bases and J lost 5; bases outside the gene matches: 13. Germline loops: CDR1 SGHVS, CDR2 FQNEAQ. Complete variable domain (other parts from reference TRBV7-8 and TRBJ2-1): GAGVSQSPRYKVAKRGQDVALRCDPISGHVSLFWYQQALGQGPEFLTYFQNEAQLDKSGLPSDRFFAERPEGSVSTLKIQRTQQEDSAVYLCASSLATGVEMRHNEQFFGPGTRLTVL.